One T cell receptor (beta chain) is described in this entry. This entry belongs to a study of blood T cell repertoires in COVID-19. Looked up from germline, CDR1 is SGHRS and CDR2 is YFSETQ. V lost 0 bases to trimming and J lost 5 bases; unmatched junction nucleotides: 3. This CDR3 contains 14 residues. Method: immunoSEQ multiplex PCR; TCRdb's copy keeps in-frame clones and lacks some. Of under 100,000 clones detected, around 86% appear once; the ten largest clones hold under 3.5%. The sequencing sample was made of peripheral blood. The sequence came from an older woman with acute or convalescent COVID-19. V is TRBV5-1 and J is TRBJ2-7; 9 positions agree with TRBD1. CDR3 sequence: CASSLGTGANEQYV. The CDR3 nucleotides read TGCGCCAGCAGCTTGGGGACAGGGGCAAACGAGCAGTACGTC.